This is a list of T cell receptor beta chains from one sample in a study of cytomegalovirus exposure and HLA in healthy donors. Repertoires were generated with immunoSEQ multiplex PCR, while TCRdb's copy carries only in-frame clones and drops some. The sample shows more than 150,000 clones, more than 75% of them seen only once. The sequenced sample was PBMCs. The origin of the receptors is a man aged 18 to 29 in good health and CMV-seropositive. The CDR3 runs from the conserved cysteine through the conserved F or W. The order of the fields is CDR3 length, J gene, D gene, clone size, V gene, CDR3 DNA, CDR3 protein. The D gene is left open where the match is weak. Clone size is stated in some rows and not others, as once, few, many or a class when expanded.

18 | TRBJ2-1 | TRBD2 | NA | TRBV5-6 | TGTGCCAGCAGCTGGAGGGGGACTAGCGGGAGATATTCCAATGAGCAGTTCTTC | CASSWRGTSGRYSNEQFF
15 | TRBJ2-7 | TRBD2 | few | TRBV18 | TGTGCCAGCTCACCGTCGGCCAGCGGGAGCTACGAGCAGTACTTC | CASSPSASGSYEQYF
14 | TRBJ2-3 | NA | NA | TRBV25-1 | TGTGCCAGCAGTGAAACCCGGACTCTGGGGACGCAGTATTTT | CASSETRTLGTQYF
16 | TRBJ2-3 | NA | NA | TRBV15 | TGTGCCACCAGCACTCGGGTCGGGGGATACACAGATACGCAGTATTTT | CATSTRVGGYTDTQYF
16 | TRBJ1-1 | NA | NA | TRBV11-3 | TGTGCCAGCAGCTTAGGAGGGTGGGCCGGGGACACTGAAGCTTTCTTT | CASSLGGWAGDTEAFF
19 | TRBJ2-1 | TRBD2 | NA | TRBV27 | TGTGCCAGCAGTCCACTAAGACTAGCGGGAGGGCCAATGTATAATGAGCAGTTCTTC | CASSPLRLAGGPMYNEQFF
12 | TRBJ1-1 | NA | NA | TRBV28 | TGTGCCAGCACTCTACCGAACACTGAAGCTTTCTTT | CASTLPNTEAFF
14 | TRBJ1-2 | NA | NA | TRBV7-2 | TGTGCCAGCAGCTTAGACAGAAAGAACTATGGCTACACCTTC | CASSLDRKNYGYTF
14 | TRBJ1-1 | NA | NA | TRBV19 | TGTGCCAGTAGTATTTCCAGGGTTGGGACTGAAGCTTTCTTT | CASSISRVGTEAFF
16 | TRBJ2-1 | NA | once | TRBV5-4 | TGTGCCAGCAGCTTGGCCAACCGGTTCTCAAACAATGAGCAGTTCTTC | CASSLANRFSNNEQFF
14 | TRBJ2-3 | TRBD2 | NA | TRBV30 | TGTGCCTGGAGTGCTAGCGGGTTCACAGATACGCAGTATTTT | CAWSASGFTDTQYF
15 | TRBJ2-2 | TRBD2 | NA | TRBV28 | TGTGCCAGCAGCCCCGGGACTAGAGACACCGGGGAGCTGTTTTTT | CASSPGTRDTGELFF
13 | TRBJ2-3 | NA | NA | TRBV7-2 | TGTGCCAGCAGCTTACGCAATCGGGATACGCAGTATTTT | CASSLRNRDTQYF
14 | TRBJ1-5 | NA | NA | TRBV5-1 | TGCGCCAGCAGCGTACAGGGAGGGGATCAGCCCCAGCATTTT | CASSVQGGDQPQHF
13 | TRBJ1-4 | NA | NA | TRBV6-5 | TGTGCCAGCAGTTACGGACAGAATGAAAAACTGTTTTTT | CASSYGQNEKLFF